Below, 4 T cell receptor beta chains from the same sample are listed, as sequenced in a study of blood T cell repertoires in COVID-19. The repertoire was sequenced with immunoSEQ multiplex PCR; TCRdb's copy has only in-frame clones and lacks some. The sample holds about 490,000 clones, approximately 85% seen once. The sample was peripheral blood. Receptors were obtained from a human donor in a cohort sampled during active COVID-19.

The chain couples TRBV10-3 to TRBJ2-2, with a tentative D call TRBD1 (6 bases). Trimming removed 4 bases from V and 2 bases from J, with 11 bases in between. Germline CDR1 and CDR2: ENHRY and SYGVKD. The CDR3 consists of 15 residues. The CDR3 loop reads CAISGGGVNTGELFF. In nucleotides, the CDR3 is TGTGCCATCAGTGGAGGGGGAGTTAACACCGGGGAGCTGTTTTTT.

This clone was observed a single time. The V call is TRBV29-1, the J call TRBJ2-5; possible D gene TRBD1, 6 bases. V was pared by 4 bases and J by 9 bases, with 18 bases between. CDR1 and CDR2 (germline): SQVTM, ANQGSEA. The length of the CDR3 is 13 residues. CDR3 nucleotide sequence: TGCAGCGTTGTGGCAGTGGCCAGGGGTGCCCAGTACTTC. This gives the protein CSVVAVARGAQYF.

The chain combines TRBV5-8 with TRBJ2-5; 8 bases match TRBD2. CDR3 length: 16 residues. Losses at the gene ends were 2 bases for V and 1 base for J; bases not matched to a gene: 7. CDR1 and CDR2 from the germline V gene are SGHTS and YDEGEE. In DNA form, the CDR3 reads TGTGCCAGCAGCTTCGGGGTAGCGGGGACCCAAGAGACCCAGTACTTC. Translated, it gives CASSFGVAGTQETQYF. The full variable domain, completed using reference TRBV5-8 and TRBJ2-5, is EAGVTQSPTHLIKTRGQQATLRCSPISGHTSVYWYQQALGLGLQFLLWYDEGEERNRGNFPPRFSGRQFPNYSSELNVNALELEDSALYLCASSFGVAGTQETQYFGPGTRLLVL.

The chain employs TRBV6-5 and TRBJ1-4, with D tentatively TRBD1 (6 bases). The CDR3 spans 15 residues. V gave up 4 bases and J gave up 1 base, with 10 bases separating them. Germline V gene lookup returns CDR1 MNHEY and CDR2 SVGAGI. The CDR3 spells CASSSVQGTNEKLFF. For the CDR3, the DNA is TGTGCCAGCAGTTCAGTACAGGGAACTAATGAAAAACTGTTTTTT.